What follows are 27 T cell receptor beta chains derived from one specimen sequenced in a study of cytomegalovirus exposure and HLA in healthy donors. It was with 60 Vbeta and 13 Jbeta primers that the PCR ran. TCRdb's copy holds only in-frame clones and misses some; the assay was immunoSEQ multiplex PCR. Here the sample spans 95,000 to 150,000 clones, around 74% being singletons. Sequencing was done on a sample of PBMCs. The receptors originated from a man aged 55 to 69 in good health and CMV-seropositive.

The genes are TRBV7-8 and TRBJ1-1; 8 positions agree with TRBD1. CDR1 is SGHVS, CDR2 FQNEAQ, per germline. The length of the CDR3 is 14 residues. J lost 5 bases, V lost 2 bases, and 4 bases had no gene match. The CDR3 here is CASSLKGQGTEAFF. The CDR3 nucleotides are TGTGCCAGCAGCTTAAAAGGACAGGGAACTGAAGCTTTCTTT.

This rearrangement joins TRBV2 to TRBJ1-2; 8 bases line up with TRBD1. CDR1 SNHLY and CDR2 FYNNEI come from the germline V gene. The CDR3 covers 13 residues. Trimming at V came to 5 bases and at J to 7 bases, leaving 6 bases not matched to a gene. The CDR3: CASSLQGEGGYTF. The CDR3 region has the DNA TGTGCCAGCAGTCTACAGGGGGAGGGTGGCTACACCTTC.

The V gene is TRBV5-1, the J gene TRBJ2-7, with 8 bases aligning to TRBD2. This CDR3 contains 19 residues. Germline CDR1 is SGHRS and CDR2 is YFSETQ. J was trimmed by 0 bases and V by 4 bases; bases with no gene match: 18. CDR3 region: CASSRRSGRETSTSYEQYF. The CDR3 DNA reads TGCGCCAGCAGCAGAAGAAGCGGGAGAGAGACGAGCACCTCCTACGAGCAGTACTTC.

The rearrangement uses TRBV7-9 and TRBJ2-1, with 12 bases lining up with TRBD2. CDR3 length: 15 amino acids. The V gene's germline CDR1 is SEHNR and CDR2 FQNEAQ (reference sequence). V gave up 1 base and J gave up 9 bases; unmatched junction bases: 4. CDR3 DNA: TGTGCCAGCAGCTTAGGACTAGCGGGAGTAGGTGAGCAGTTCTTC. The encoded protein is CASSLGLAGVGEQFF.

The CDR3 coding sequence is TGTGCCAGCAGGAAGATGACAGCCGGCTCACCCCTCCACTTT. Protein: CASRKMTAGSPLHF. The chain couples TRBV25-1 to TRBJ1-6; possibly TRBD1 for D (5 bases). Germline V lookup: CDR1 MGHDK, CDR2 SYGVNS. The V gene lost 6 bases and the J gene lost 10 bases, with 16 bases spanning the gap. The CDR3 spans 14 residues.

The CDR3 region has the DNA TGTGCCAGCAGTCGCGACAGGGGGCACGGAAACACCATATATTTT. Translation gives CASSRDRGHGNTIYF. The chain combines TRBV6-5 with TRBJ1-3, with TRBD1 identical over 10 bases. This CDR3 comprises 15 residues. The junction had 5 bases not matched to a gene; V was cut back by 5 bases and J by 4 bases. Germline V gene sequence: CDR1 MNHEY, CDR2 SVGAGI.

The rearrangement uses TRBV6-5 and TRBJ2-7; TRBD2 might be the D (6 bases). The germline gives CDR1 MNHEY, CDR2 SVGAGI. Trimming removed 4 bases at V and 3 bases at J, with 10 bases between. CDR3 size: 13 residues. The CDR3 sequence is CASSFLGGYEQYF. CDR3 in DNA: TGTGCCAGCAGTTTTTTGGGGGGCTACGAGCAGTACTTC.

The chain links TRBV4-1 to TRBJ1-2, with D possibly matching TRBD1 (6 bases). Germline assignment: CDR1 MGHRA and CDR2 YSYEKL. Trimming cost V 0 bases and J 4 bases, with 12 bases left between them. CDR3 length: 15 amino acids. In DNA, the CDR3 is TGCGCCAGCAGCCAAGATCTCCGGACAGTCTATGGCTACACCTTC. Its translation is CASSQDLRTVYGYTF.

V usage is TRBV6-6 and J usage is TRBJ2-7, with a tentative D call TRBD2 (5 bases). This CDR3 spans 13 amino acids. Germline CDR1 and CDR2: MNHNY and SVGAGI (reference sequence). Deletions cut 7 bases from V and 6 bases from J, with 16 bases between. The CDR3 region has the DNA TGTGCCAGCAATTATCGGGATTTGGGCGAGCAGTACTTC. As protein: CASNYRDLGEQYF.

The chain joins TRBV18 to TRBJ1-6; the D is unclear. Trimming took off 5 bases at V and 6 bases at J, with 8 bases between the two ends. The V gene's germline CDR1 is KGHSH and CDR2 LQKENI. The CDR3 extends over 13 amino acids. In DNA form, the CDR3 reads TGTGCCAGCTCAGCCACGGGTAATTCACCCCTCCACTTT. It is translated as CASSATGNSPLHF.

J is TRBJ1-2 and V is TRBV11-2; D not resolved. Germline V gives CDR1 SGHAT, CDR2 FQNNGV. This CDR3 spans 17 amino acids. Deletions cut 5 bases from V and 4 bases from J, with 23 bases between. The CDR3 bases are TGTGCCAGCAGCGGCCTCCAGCAGGAGGTTAGAGGCTATGGCTACACCTTC. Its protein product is CASSGLQQEVRGYGYTF.

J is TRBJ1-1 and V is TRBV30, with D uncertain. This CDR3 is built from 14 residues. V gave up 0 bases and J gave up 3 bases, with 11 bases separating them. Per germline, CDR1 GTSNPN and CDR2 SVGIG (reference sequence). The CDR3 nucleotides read TGTGCCTGGAGTGTTAACCTCGCGGACACTGAAGCTTTCTTT. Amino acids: CAWSVNLADTEAFF.

CDR3 region: CASSLVGTGGLRDTQYF. CDR3 DNA sequence: TGTGCCAGCAGCTTGGTCGGGACAGGGGGCCTAAGGGATACGCAGTATTTT. The chain recombines TRBV13 with TRBJ2-3; 12 positions agree with TRBD1. Germline V lookup: CDR1 PRHDT, CDR2 FYEKMQ (reference sequence). CDR3 length equals 17 residues. V shed 3 bases, J shed 6 bases, and the junction held 10 bases outside the gene matches.

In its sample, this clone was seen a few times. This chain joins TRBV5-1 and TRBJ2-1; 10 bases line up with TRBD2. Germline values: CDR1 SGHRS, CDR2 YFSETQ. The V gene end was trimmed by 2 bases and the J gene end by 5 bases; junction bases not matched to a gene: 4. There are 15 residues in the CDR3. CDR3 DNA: TGCGCCAGCAGCTTTTTAGCGGGGGGTAACAATGAGCAGTTCTTC. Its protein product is CASSFLAGGNNEQFF.

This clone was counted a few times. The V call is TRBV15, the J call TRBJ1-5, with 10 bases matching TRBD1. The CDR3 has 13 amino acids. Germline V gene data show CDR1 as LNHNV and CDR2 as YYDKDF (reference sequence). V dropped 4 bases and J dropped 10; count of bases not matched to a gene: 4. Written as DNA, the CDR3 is TGTGCCACCAGCAACCGGGACAGGGGACCCCAGCATTTT. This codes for CATSNRDRGPQHF.

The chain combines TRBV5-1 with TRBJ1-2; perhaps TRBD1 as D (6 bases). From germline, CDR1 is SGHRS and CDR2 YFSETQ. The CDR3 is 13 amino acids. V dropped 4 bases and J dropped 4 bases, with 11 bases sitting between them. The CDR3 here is CASSAGESYGYTF. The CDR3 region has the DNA TGCGCCAGCAGCGCAGGGGAGAGCTATGGCTACACCTTC.

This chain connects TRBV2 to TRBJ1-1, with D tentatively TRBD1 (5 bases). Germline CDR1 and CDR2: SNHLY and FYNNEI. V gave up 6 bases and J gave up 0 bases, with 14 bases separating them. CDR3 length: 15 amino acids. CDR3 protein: CASRWERGVNTEAFF. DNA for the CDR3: TGTGCCAGCAGATGGGAGCGGGGGGTGAACACTGAAGCTTTCTTT.

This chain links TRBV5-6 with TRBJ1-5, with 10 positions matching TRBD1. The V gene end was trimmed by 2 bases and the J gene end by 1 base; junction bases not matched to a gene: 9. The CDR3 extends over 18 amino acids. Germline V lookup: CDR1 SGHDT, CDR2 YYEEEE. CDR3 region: CASSFRDRGFGSNQPQHF. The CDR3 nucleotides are TGTGCCAGCAGCTTCCGGGACAGGGGTTTTGGGAGCAATCAGCCCCAGCATTTT.

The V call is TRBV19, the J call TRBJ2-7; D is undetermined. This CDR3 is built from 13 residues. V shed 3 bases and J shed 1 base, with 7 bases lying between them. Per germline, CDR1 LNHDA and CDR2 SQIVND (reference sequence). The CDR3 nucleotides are TGTGCCAGTAGTATTGAGCAATCCTACGAGCAGTACTTC. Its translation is CASSIEQSYEQYF.

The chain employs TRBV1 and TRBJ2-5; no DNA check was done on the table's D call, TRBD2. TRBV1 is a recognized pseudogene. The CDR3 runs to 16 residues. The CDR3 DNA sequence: TGCACCAGCAGCCCCCCTGCGGGGGGCCCACAAGAGACCCAGTACTTC. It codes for CTSSPPAGGPQETQYF.

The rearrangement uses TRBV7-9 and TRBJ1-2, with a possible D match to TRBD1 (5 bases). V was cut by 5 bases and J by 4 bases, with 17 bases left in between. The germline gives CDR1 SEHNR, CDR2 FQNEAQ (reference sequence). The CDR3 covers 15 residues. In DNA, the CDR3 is TGTGCCAGCAGCGAAAAGGGTTGGGGCCTCTATGGCTACACCTTC. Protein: CASSEKGWGLYGYTF. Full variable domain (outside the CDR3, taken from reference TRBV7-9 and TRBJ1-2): DTGVSQNPRHKITKRGQNVTFRCDPISEHNRLYWYRQTLGQGPEFLTYFQNEAQLEKSRLLSDRFSAERPKGSFSTLEIQRTEQGDSAMYLCASSEKGWGLYGYTFGSGTRLTVV.

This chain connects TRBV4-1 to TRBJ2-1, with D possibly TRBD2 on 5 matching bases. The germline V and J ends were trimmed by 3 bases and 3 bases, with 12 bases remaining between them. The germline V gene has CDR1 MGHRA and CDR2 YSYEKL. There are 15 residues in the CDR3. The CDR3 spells CASSQTGSGYNEQFF. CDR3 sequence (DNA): TGCGCCAGCAGCCAGACGGGGTCAGGCTACAATGAGCAGTTCTTC.

The CDR3 region is CASSNKEDGYTF. The DNA for the CDR3 is TGTGCCAGCAGCAACAAGGAGGACGGCTACACCTTC. The chain uses TRBV21-1 and TRBJ1-2. TRBV21-1 is marked as a pseudogene. The CDR3 runs to 12 residues.

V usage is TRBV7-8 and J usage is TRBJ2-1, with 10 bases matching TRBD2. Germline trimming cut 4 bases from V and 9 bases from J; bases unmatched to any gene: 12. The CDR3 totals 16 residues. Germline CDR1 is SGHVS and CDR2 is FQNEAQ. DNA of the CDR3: TGTGCCAGCAGCTCTCGTACTAGCGGGGCCTATGGTGAGCAGTTCTTC. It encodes CASSSRTSGAYGEQFF.

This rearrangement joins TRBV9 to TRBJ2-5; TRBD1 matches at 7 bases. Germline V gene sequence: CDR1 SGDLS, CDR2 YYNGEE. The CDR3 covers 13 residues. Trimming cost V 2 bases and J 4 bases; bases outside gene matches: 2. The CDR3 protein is CASSVWTGETQYF. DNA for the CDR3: TGTGCCAGCAGCGTCTGGACAGGAGAGACCCAGTACTTC.

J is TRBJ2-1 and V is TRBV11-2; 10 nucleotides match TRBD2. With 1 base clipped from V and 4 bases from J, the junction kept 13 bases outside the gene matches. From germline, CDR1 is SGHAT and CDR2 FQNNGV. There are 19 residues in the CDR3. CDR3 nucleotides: TGTGCCAGCAGCTTAGTGGTTAGCCCCGGACTAGCGGATTACAATGAGCAGTTCTTC. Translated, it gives CASSLVVSPGLADYNEQFF.

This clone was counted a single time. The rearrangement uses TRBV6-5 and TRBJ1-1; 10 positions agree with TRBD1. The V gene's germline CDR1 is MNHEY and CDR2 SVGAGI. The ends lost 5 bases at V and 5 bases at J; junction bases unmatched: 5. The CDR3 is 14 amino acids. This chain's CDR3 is CASSRQGAHTEAFF. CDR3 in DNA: TGTGCCAGCAGTCGACAGGGGGCGCATACTGAAGCTTTCTTT.